This entry describes one TCR beta chain. Its antigen is unidentified. The record originates from a study of monozygotic twins with inflammatory bowel disease. Whole-study findings and limits: Healthy co-twins, by inverse Simpson, had higher TCRbeta diversity than their siblings with IBD. People with IBD had fewer clonotypes in common with others than healthy twins did, especially with disease activity.

The CDR3 contains 16 residues. Germline CDR1 reads SNHLY; CDR2 reads FYNNEI. Via template switching, UMIs carrying a 6-nucleotide sample barcode were introduced. cDNA for TCRalpha and TCRbeta was amplified by nested PCRs of 15 to 20 then around 9 cycles. Using the 5' RACE reads, TCRdb records one entry per CDR3 protein without DNA. This listing includes approximately 390,000 distinct CDR3 sequences. What was sequenced was blood. This chain joins TRBV2 and TRBJ1-6; the TCRdb D gene call, TRBD1, has no DNA to confirm it. This sequence originates from a human donor with ulcerative colitis or Crohn's disease, or a healthy co-twin of an affected twin (not recorded which). Here the CDR3 reads CASSERPQTVYSPLHF.